The T cell receptor beta chain under discussion was sequenced for a study of radiotherapy plus CTLA-4 blockade in lung cancer. The overall study: There were objective responses in roughly a sixth of patients, and around 31% had disease control. Study-wide results and caveats: Radiotherapy plus ipilimumab was followed by expansion in blood of tumor-derived TCR clones. According to reports, early shifts in blood T cell clones, alongside interferon-beta, forecast response most accurately.

This CDR3 has 16 amino acids. The junction had 6 bases not matched to a gene; V was cut back by 3 bases and J by 5 bases. The germline V gene has CDR1 MGHDK and CDR2 SYGVNS. A note on this clone: Its matching antigen is unknown.

People whose metastatic non-small-cell lung cancer was chemo-refractory got focal radiation along with CTLA-4 blockade by ipilimumab. Method: immunoSEQ multiplex PCR; TCRdb's copy keeps in-frame clones and lacks some. The data show some 110,000 clones, about four fifths seen once. The receptor comes from a human donor with non-small cell lung cancer who had a partial response to radiotherapy plus ipilimumab. The chain couples TRBV25-1 to TRBJ2-3, with 12 nucleotides matching TRBD2. Specimen: peripheral blood, collected from a patient treated with radiotherapy plus ipilimumab. CDR3 nucleotide sequence: TGTGCCAGCAGTGACCCCCGACTAGCGGGAGTAGATACGCAGTATTTT. Translated, it gives CASSDPRLAGVDTQYF.